The sample holds many counts of the clone carrying this T cell receptor (beta chain). Its target is unknown. These data belong to a study of human T cells and chemical hapten exposure. V was clipped by 4 bases and J by 5 bases; unmatched bases: 8. Looked up from germline, CDR1 is SGHRS and CDR2 is YFSETQ. The CDR3 totals 15 residues. Time point of the sample: patch test 2, 6 weeks after DPC sensitization. The sample's treatment: therapeutic diphenylcyclopropenone sensitization with weekly scalp DPC. Single cDNA molecules in the library carried unique molecular identifiers attached during preparation. TCRdb reprocessed the RACE reads via MiXCR and lists one record per CDR3 protein. This table holds about 81,000 distinct CDR3 sequences, 9.5% to 13% found once. General study results and limits: Having alopecia, the donors may differ immunologically from healthy people.

The chain combines TRBV5-1 with TRBJ2-7, with 11 nucleotides matching TRBD1. The sequence was obtained from a woman in her twenties or thirties with alopecia areata. Some clones in this sample may be carry-over from other donors' samples. The sample consisted of whole blood, taken in connection with sensitization to the hapten diphenylcyclopropenone (DPC). In nucleotides, the CDR3 is TGCGCCAGCAGCCCTTCGGACAGGGGGCGCCACGAGCAGTACTTC. Amino acids: CASSPSDRGRHEQYF.